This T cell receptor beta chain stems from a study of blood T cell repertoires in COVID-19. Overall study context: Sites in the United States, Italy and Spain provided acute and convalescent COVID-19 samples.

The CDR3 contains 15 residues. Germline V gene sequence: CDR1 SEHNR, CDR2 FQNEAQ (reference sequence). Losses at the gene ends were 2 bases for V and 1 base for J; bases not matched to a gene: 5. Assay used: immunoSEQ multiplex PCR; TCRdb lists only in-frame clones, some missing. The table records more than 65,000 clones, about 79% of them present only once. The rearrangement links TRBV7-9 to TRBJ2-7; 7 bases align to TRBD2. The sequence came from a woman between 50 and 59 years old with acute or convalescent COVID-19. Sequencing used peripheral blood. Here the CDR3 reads CASSLMGGGSYEQYF. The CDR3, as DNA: TGTGCCAGCAGCTTAATGGGGGGAGGGTCCTACGAGCAGTACTTC.